This is a list of T cell receptor beta chains from one sample in a study of blood T cell repertoires in COVID-19. Data came from immunoSEQ multiplex PCR; TCRdb stores just in-frame clones and leaves some out. The data contain about 160,000 clones, around four fifths of them singletons. Material: peripheral blood. These receptors were collected from a human donor in a cohort sampled during active COVID-19. Both conserved end residues are trimmed from each CDR3. D genes are given only for firm matches. Rows give clone size only sometimes, using once, few, many, or a class for an expanded clone.

clone_size d_call v_call cdr3_aa
few NA TRBV7-2 ASTPGLGNTGELF
NA NA TRBV5-8 ASSQGTQSSYNSPLH
NA NA TRBV28 ASSLAFMATHHTEAF
NA TRBD2 TRBV7-2 ASSLIGLAGEQY
NA NA TRBV6-2/TRBV6-3 ASSYGGTVNEQF
NA TRBD1 TRBV10-1 ASSAGQGFYEQY
once TRBD1 TRBV6-5 ASIDRGNTGELF
NA TRBD1 TRBV10-2 ASSPDRVGGYT
once TRBD2 TRBV5-1 ASTRTSLTVPYEQY
NA TRBD2 TRBV18 ASSPLAGGSYEQY
few NA TRBV5-4 ATREANNQPQH
NA NA TRBV6-5 ASTTGTGELF
NA NA TRBV24-1 ATSDAGQPYEQY
NA TRBD1 TRBV7-9 ASSYPPGQGFEQF
NA TRBD1 TRBV10-1 ASSEQGNEQF
NA TRBD2 TRBV29-1 SVVSLAGGKNIQY
NA TRBD1 TRBV19 ATRTGTNTEAF
NA NA TRBV27 ASRIQWGLGTEAF
NA TRBD1 TRBV2 ASSTGQRTDTQY
once TRBD2 TRBV7-8 ASSSMGLALQETQY
NA NA TRBV20-1 SALDDYEQY
once TRBD2 TRBV10-3 AISEKTSGSYEQY
NA NA TRBV25-1 ASSDPGNIQPQH
few NA TRBV2 ASSEGHLSSLGYT
NA NA TRBV7-2 ASSLRTARELF
NA TRBD1 TRBV18 ASSPFGQGGDEQF
NA NA TRBV24-1 ATSGLRTRRSYNEQF
NA TRBD1 TRBV7-2 ASSPPDRKETQY
NA TRBD1 TRBV5-4 ASSPDRAKTQY
NA NA TRBV21-1 ASSKALRNRFGNIQY
once TRBD2 TRBV7-3 ASSLIRGAGLAGGGELF
many NA TRBV7-9 ASSPDRYQETQY
NA NA TRBV27 ASTPPSYGYT
NA NA TRBV30 AWSHQSGNEQF
NA TRBD1 TRBV9 ASSAGTGSGYT
NA TRBD1 TRBV5-4 ASSSQGHEQY
NA TRBD1 TRBV18 ASSPRTPGQGSTKLF
NA TRBD2 TRBV15 ATSSGTSSEETQY
NA TRBD2 TRBV24-1 ATSIRGGDEQY
NA TRBD1 TRBV6-5 ASSQGQGEVSPLH
NA TRBD1 TRBV7-2 ASSPGQGKLSGNTIY
NA TRBD1 TRBV3-1/TRBV3-2 ASSFGPGQGNTGELF
NA NA TRBV3-1/TRBV3-2 ASSQEVTGLAGERTEAF
few NA TRBV6-5 ASRGSFRGQGYT
NA TRBD1 TRBV10-3 AISETPGGTGANVLT
NA TRBD2 TRBV5-6 ASSSLLTSGRVTDTQY
once NA TRBV5-5 ASSLGSGVGTEAF
NA NA TRBV15 ATSRGGSSYEQY
once TRBD1 TRBV3-1/TRBV3-2 ASSQAQGSYEQY
medium-sized NA TRBV10-3 AISERQGYYGYT
once TRBD1 TRBV5-1 ASSGGTGGFNEQF
NA TRBD1 TRBV30 AWGTGTGPSASTDTQY
NA NA TRBV9 ASSVDPGNSPLH
NA TRBD1 TRBV4-3 ASRYTGDTEAF
NA NA TRBV7-9 ASQWGDSNYGYT
NA TRBD2 TRBV5-1 ASSLAVAGGPYEQY
NA NA TRBV9 ASSGGRDSEQY
few TRBD2 TRBV27 ASCRGGATGELF
NA TRBD1 TRBV7-9 ASSLARGQGADTQY